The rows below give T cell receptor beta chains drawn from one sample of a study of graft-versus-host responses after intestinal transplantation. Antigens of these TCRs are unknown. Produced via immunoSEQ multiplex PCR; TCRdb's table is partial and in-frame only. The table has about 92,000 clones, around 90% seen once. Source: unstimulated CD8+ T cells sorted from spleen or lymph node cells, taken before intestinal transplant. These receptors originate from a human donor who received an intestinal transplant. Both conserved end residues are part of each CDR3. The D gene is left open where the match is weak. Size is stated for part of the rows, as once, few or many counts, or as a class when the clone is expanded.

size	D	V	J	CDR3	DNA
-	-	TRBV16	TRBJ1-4	CASSQFDGIFNEKLFF	TGTGCCAGCAGCCAATTCGACGGAATCTTTAATGAAAAACTGTTTTTT
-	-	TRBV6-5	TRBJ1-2	CASSFLGSSNGYTF	TGTGCCAGCAGTTTCCTCGGCAGTTCTAATGGCTACACCTTC
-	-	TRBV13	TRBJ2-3	CASSPPSTDTQYF	TGTGCCAGCAGCCCACCTAGCACAGATACGCAGTATTTT
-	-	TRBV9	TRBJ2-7	CASSVGAGSSYEQYF	TGTGCCAGCAGCGTAGGTGCGGGAAGCTCCTACGAGCAGTACTTC
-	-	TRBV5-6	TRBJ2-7	CASSLLDSYEQYF	TGTGCCAGCAGCTTGTTAGACAGCTACGAGCAGTACTTC
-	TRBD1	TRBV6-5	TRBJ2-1	CASSTTGVNEQFF	TGTGCCAGCAGTACAACAGGGGTGAATGAGCAGTTCTTC
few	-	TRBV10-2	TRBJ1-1	CASGRVPNTEAFF	TGCGCCAGCGGTCGGGTCCCTAACACTGAAGCTTTCTTT
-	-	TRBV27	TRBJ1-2	CASSLSGDLGGYTF	TGTGCCAGCAGTTTATCTGGGGATCTCGGTGGCTACACCTTC
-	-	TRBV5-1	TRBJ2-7	CASSTDSPYEQYF	TGCGCCAGCAGCACGGACAGCCCCTACGAGCAGTACTTC
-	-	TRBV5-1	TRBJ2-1	CASRYWEFDNEQFF	TGCGCCAGCAGATATTGGGAGTTCGACAATGAGCAGTTCTTC
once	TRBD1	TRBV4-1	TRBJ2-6	CASSQNRGSGANVLTF	TGCGCCAGCAGCCAAAACAGGGGATCTGGGGCCAACGTCCTGACTTTC
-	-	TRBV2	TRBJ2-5	CATLGESETQYF	TGTGCCACACTTGGGGAGTCAGAGACCCAGTACTTC
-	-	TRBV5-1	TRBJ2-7	CASSLTYF	TGCGCCAGCAGCTTGACGTACTTC
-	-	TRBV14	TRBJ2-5	CASSQEDLDQETQYF	TGTGCCAGCAGCCAAGAGGACTTGGATCAAGAGACCCAGTACTTC
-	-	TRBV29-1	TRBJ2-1	CSVVGAGGSYNEQFF	TGCAGCGTTGTGGGGGCCGGGGGCTCCTACAATGAGCAGTTCTTC
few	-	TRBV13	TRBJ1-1	CASSLGETEAFF	TGTGCCAGCAGCTTGGGAGAAACTGAAGCTTTCTTT
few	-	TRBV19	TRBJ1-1	CASSLGVEAFF	TGTGCCAGTAGTTTGGGCGTTGAAGCTTTCTTT
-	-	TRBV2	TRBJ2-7	CASSDPDSSYEQYF	TGTGCCAGCAGTGACCCGGATTCCTCCTACGAGCAGTACTTC
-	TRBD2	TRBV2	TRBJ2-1	CASSEAWRGRVSGNEQFF	TGTGCCAGCAGTGAAGCCTGGCGCGGGAGGGTTTCGGGGAATGAGCAGTTCTTC
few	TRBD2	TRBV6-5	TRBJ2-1	CASSPSGGDFNEQFF	TGTGCCAGCAGCCCATCGGGGGGTGATTTCAATGAGCAGTTCTTC
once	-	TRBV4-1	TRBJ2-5	CASSHSPRVRWAETQYF	TGCGCCAGCAGCCATTCGCCCAGGGTGCGTTGGGCAGAGACCCAGTACTTC
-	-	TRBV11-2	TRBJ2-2	CASSLAANTGELFF	TGTGCCAGCAGCTTAGCTGCGAACACCGGGGAGCTGTTTTTT
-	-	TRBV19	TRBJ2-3	CASLGYTDTQYF	TGTGCCAGTTTAGGATACACAGATACGCAGTATTTT
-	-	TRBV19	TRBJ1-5	CASSSVFNQPQHF	TGTGCCAGTAGCTCAGTTTTCAATCAGCCCCAGCATTTT
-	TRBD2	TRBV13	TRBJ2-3	CASSLGLAGGPPDTQYF	TGTGCCAGCAGCTTAGGCCTGGCGGGAGGCCCTCCAGATACGCAGTATTTT
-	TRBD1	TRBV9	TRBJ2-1	CASSATGGTYNEQFF	TGTGCCAGCAGCGCTACAGGGGGCACCTACAATGAGCAGTTCTTC
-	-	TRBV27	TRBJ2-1	CASSFSPSSYNEQFF	TGTGCCAGCAGTTTTTCCCCGAGCTCCTACAATGAGCAGTTCTTC
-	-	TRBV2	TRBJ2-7	CASSGSEQYF	TGTGCCAGCAGCGGGAGCGAGCAGTACTTC
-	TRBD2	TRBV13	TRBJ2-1	CASSLGAGVEDEQFF	TGTGCCAGCAGCTTAGGAGCGGGAGTCGAGGATGAGCAGTTCTTC
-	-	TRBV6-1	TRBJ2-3	CASWAGTRTDTQYF	TGTGCCAGCTGGGCGGGGACCCGCACAGATACGCAGTATTTT
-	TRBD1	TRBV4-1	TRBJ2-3	CASSPTDPGQGATDTQYF	TGCGCCAGCAGCCCCACTGACCCGGGACAGGGGGCCACAGATACGCAGTATTTT
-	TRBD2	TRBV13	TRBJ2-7	CASSWGRDEQYF	TGTGCCAGCAGCTGGGGGAGGGACGAGCAGTACTTC
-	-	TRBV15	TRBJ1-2	CATSRPGLPNYGYTF	TGTGCCACCAGCCGACCGGGACTACCTAACTATGGCTACACCTTC
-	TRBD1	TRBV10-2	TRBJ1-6	CASSGGTQWPWDRHLSTWGSPLHF	TGCGCCAGCAGTGGGGGGACACAGTGGCCGTGGGACAGGCATTTATCAACCTGGGGTTCACCCCTCCACTTT
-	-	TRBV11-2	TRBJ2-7	CASSLIIQGPPYEQYF	TGTGCCAGCAGCTTAATAATTCAGGGGCCTCCCTACGAGCAGTACTTC
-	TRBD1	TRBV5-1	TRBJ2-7	CASSWATTGGRGVYEQYF	TGCGCCAGCAGCTGGGCTACAACAGGGGGTAGAGGAGTCTACGAGCAGTACTTC
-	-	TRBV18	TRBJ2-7	CASSPTERPQYEQYF	TGTGCCAGCTCACCCACGGAGCGGCCCCAATACGAGCAGTACTTC
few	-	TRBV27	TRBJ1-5	CASSSLEGDGPQHF	TGTGCCAGCAGTTCGCTGGAGGGGGATGGGCCCCAGCATTTT
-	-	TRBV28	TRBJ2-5	CASSLGLVDFQETQYF	TGTGCCAGCAGTTTGGGGCTAGTGGATTTCCAAGAGACCCAGTACTTC
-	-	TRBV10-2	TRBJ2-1	CASRTDGNEQFF	TGCGCCAGCAGGACTGACGGGAATGAGCAGTTCTTC
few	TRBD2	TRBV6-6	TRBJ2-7	CASGATGGEQYF	TGTGCCAGCGGAGCGACGGGGGGCGAGCAGTACTTC
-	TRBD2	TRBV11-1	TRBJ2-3	CASTFSGGADTQYF	TGTGCCAGCACCTTCAGCGGGGGGGCAGATACGCAGTATTTT
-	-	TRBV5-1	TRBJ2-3	CASSSTGLGGTDTQYF	TGCGCCAGCAGCTCTACAGGGCTTGGGGGCACAGATACGCAGTATTTT
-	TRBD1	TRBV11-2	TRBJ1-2	CASSLVDRPLPGNGYTF	TGTGCCAGCAGCTTAGTGGACAGGCCCCTCCCGGGCAATGGCTACACCTTC
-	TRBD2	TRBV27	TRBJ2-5	CASSWGLEETQYF	TGTGCCAGCAGTTGGGGACTAGAAGAGACCCAGTACTTC